The 6 T cell receptor beta chains listed next were all sequenced from one sample in a study of blood T cell repertoires in COVID-19. Method: immunoSEQ multiplex PCR; TCRdb's copy keeps in-frame clones and lacks some. The data hold 150,000 or so clones, with 70% to 80% observed a single time. Sequenced input: peripheral blood. The receptors shown here come from a woman aged 70 to 79 with COVID-19, enrolled during active disease.

The rearrangement uses TRBV4-3 and TRBJ1-3, with D uncertain. This CDR3 has 17 residues. Trimming left V 0 bases short and J 2 bases short, with 14 bases between. Germline V gene data show CDR1 as LGHNA and CDR2 as YSLEER. The CDR3 sequence is CASSQESAGGPGNTIYF. As DNA, the CDR3 is TGCGCCAGCAGCCAAGAATCCGCCGGAGGCCCTGGAAACACCATATATTTT.

The rearrangement links TRBV6-5 to TRBJ1-5; 11 nucleotides agree with TRBD1. Germline values: CDR1 MNHEY, CDR2 SVGAGI. V lost 6 bases, J lost 4 bases, and 5 bases stayed unmatched. The CDR3 runs 15 residues. The CDR3 bases are TGTGCCAGCAGCCTGGACAGGGGGCAGAATCAGCCCCAGCATTTT. As protein: CASSLDRGQNQPQHF.

This chain uses TRBV7-9 with TRBJ1-6; 9 bases align to TRBD1. The V gene end was trimmed by 7 bases and the J gene end by 4 bases; junction bases not matched to a gene: 8. Per germline, CDR1 SEHNR and CDR2 FQNEAQ (reference sequence). This CDR3 is 16 amino acids long. CDR3 bases: TGTGCCAGCAACCGGGACAGGGCCCCATATAATTCACCCCTCCACTTT. Amino acids: CASNRDRAPYNSPLHF.

This rearrangement joins TRBV3-1 (or the pseudogene TRBV3-2) to TRBJ2-7; TRBD2 aligns across 9 bases. Germline CDR1 is LGHDT and CDR2 is YNNKEL (reference sequence). The CDR3 has 14 amino acids. The junction had 3 bases not matched to a gene; V was cut back by 2 bases and J by 4 bases. Here the CDR3 DNA reads TGTGCCAGCAGCCAATCTAGCGGGGCTTACGAGCAGTACTTC. As protein: CASSQSSGAYEQYF.

In its sample, this clone was seen a few times. The V gene is TRBV9, the J gene TRBJ1-4; 8 positions match TRBD1. The CDR3 is made up of 16 amino acids. V shed 2 bases, J shed 8 bases, and the junction held 11 bases outside the gene matches. Germline V lookup: CDR1 SGDLS, CDR2 YYNGEE. CDR3 protein: CASSVTSGTGPEKLFF. The DNA for the CDR3 is TGTGCCAGCAGCGTGACCTCGGGGACAGGTCCCGAAAAACTGTTTTTT.

This clone has just one count. This rearrangement joins TRBV15 to TRBJ1-1; D is unclear. The germline V gene encodes CDR1 LNHNV and CDR2 YYDKDF (reference sequence). The length of the CDR3 is 17 residues. V dropped 0 bases and J dropped 6 bases, with 20 bases sitting between them. CDR3 DNA sequence: TGTGCCACCAGCAGAGATCTCGGGCCGGGCCAGAGGGCTGAAGCTTTCTTT. Translated, it gives CATSRDLGPGQRAEAFF.